The rows below give T cell receptor beta chains drawn from one sample of a study of T-cell memory formation after mild COVID-19. From the 5' RACE reads, TCRdb called clonotypes with MiXCR, one entry per CDR3 protein. The repertoire includes 540,000 or so distinct CDR3 sequences, roughly 20% of them detected once, and roughly an eighth sits in the top ten. The specimen sequenced was PBMCs or a T cell subset sorted from them (not recorded which). Every receptor here comes from an adult woman who had mild COVID-19 (a few samples of this study predate the infection). Cell type and time point are not known. The CDR3 runs from the conserved cysteine through the conserved F or W.

J gene | V gene | CDR3 protein
TRBJ2-1 | TRBV15 | CATSPRGGQVEQFF
TRBJ2-7 | TRBV20-1 | CSVDRLQGRGNEQYF
TRBJ2-2 | TRBV5-5 | CASSMWTIGAGELFF
TRBJ2-2 | TRBV21-1 | CASSSGGRNTGELFF
TRBJ2-5 | TRBV12-3/TRBV12-4 | CASSLLYQETQYF
TRBJ1-2 | TRBV6-2/TRBV6-3 | CASSGYQSNNYGYTF
TRBJ2-7 | TRBV6-2/TRBV6-3 | CASSYSVSGAYEQYF
TRBJ2-1 | TRBV5-6 | CASSLTRVADEQFF
TRBJ2-3 | TRBV6-6 | CASSRGHDTDTQYF
TRBJ1-6 | TRBV3-1 | CASSPRSYNSPLHF
TRBJ2-3 | TRBV4-1 | CASSQDGGPGIGTDTQYF
TRBJ2-5 | TRBV4-2 | CASSQGPLSGGEETQYF
TRBJ2-7 | TRBV7-2 | CASSFSSGRAVGSYEQYF
TRBJ1-2 | TRBV12-3/TRBV12-4 | CASKSSLGRGGYTF
TRBJ2-1 | TRBV7-3 | CASSSRGLAGPPGYNEQFF
TRBJ2-3 | TRBV5-5 | CASSHRDYSTDTQYF
TRBJ2-1 | TRBV11-3 | CASSAGQGVQSYNEQFF
TRBJ2-7 | TRBV20-1 | CSASFGRERSREQYF
TRBJ2-1 | TRBV2 | CASRSSGFSYNEQFF
TRBJ2-3 | TRBV5-1 | CASMDRATDTQYF
TRBJ1-3 | TRBV6-1 | CASAWQTGNTIYF
TRBJ2-7 | TRBV15 | CATSRGGSNEQYF